The source of this TCR beta chain is a study of cytomegalovirus exposure and HLA in healthy donors. In the study overall: Of more than 350 genotyped donors, about 80% clustered with self-reported Caucasian donors.

Primers included in the PCR were 60 Vbeta and 13 Jbeta primers. Measured with immunoSEQ multiplex PCR; TCRdb has only the in-frame clones, and not every one. The sample holds 150,000 to 200,000 clones, around 80% seen once. Regarding this clone: No antigen is known for it.

The CDR3 consists of 15 residues. V was trimmed by 6 bases and J by 4 bases, leaving 19 bases between them. Looked up from germline, CDR1 is MNHEY and CDR2 is SMNVEV (reference sequence). Study conclusions and caveats: Donor immune exposure was known only as CMV serostatus.

The clonotype originates from a woman between 50 and 59 years old in good health and CMV-seronegative. Sequences were obtained from PBMCs. The chain links TRBV27 to TRBJ2-7, with D uncertain. CDR3 DNA sequence: TGTGCCAGCAGCGTTAAACCAGCCACCGGGTACGAGCAGTACTTC. Its protein product is CASSVKPATGYEQYF.